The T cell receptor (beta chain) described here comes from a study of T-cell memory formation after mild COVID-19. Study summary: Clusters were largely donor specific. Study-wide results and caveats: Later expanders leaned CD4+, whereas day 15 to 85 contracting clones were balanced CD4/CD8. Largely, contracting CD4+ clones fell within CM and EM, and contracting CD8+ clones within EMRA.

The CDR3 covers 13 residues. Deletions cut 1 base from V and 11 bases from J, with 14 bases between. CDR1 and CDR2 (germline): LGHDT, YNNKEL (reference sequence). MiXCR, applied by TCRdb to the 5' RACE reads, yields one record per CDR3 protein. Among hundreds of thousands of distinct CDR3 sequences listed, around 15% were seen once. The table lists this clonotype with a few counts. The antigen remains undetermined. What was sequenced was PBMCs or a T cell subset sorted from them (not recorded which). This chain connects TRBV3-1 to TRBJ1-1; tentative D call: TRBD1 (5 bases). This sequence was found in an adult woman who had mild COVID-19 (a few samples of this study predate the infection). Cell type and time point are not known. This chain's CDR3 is CASSQGGDREAFF. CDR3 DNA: TGTGCCAGCAGCCAAGGGGGGGACCGAGAGGCTTTCTTT.